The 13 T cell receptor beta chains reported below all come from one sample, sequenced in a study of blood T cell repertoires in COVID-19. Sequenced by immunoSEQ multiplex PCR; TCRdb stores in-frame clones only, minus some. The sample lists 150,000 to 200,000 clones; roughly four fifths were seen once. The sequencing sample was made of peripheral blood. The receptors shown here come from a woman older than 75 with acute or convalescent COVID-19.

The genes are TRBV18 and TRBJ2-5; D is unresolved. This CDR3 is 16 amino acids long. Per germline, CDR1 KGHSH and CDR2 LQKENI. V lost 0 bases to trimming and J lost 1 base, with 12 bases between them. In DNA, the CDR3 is TGTGCCAGCTCACCACCGAACAGCAGGTTCCAAGAGACCCAGTACTTC. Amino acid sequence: CASSPPNSRFQETQYF.

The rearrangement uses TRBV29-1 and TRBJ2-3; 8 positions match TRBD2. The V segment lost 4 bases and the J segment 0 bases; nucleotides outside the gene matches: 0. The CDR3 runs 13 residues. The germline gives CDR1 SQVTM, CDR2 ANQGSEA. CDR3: CSVVAGSTDTQYF. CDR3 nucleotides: TGCAGCGTTGTAGCGGGAAGCACAGATACGCAGTATTTT.

CDR3 amino acids: CASSFTGTGTELFF. For the CDR3, the DNA is TGTGCCAGCAGCTTTACGGGGACAGGGACGGAACTGTTTTTT. The chain joins TRBV7-9 to TRBJ1-4; 9 nucleotides align to TRBD1. The germline V gene has CDR1 SEHNR and CDR2 FQNEAQ (reference sequence). The V and J ends lost 3 bases and 12 bases, in that order; junction bases with no gene match: 8. This CDR3 has 14 residues.

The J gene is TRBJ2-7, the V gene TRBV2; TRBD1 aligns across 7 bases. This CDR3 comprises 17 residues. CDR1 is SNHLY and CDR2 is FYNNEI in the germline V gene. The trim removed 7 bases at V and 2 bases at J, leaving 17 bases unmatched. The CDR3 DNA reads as TGTGCCAGCACTGACCTGGACAGGTCGTATCGAGCCTACGAGCAGTACTTC. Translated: CASTDLDRSYRAYEQYF.

DNA for the CDR3: TGTGCCAGCAGCTCTATAACCGGGACTAGAATCGCCGAGCAGTACTTC. Its translation is CASSSITGTRIAEQYF. This chain uses TRBV6-2 or TRBV6-3 with TRBJ2-7, with TRBD2 identical over 8 bases. The CDR3 has 16 amino acids. The germline V gene has CDR1 MNHEY and CDR2 SVGEGT. Trimming removed 6 bases from V and 6 bases from J; junction bases left unmatched: 16.

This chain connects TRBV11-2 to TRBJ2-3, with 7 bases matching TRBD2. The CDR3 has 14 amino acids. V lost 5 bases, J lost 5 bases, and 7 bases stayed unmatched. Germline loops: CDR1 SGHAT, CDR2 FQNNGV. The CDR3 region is CASSGLGMGDTQYF. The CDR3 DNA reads TGTGCCAGCAGCGGACTAGGTATGGGAGATACGCAGTATTTT.

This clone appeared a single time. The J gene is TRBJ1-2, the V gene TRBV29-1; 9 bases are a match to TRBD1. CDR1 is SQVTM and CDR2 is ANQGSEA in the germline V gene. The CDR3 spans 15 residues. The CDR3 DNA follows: TGCACCACGGGGACAGGGTCAGGTTTGACGGGAGGCTACACCTTC. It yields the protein CTTGTGSGLTGGYTF.

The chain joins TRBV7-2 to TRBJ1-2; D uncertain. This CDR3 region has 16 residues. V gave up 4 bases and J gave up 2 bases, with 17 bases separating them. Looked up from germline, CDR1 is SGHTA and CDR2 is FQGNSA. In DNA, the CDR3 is TGTGCCAGCAGCTCATTCGCGACGGGAGGAAACTATGGCTACACCTTC. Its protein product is CASSSFATGGNYGYTF.

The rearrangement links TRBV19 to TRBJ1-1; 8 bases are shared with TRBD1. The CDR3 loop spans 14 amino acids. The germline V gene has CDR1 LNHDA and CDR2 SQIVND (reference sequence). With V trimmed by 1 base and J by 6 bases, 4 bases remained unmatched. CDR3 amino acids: CASSIVQGAPEAFF. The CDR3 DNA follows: TGTGCCAGTAGTATAGTCCAGGGGGCGCCTGAAGCTTTCTTT.

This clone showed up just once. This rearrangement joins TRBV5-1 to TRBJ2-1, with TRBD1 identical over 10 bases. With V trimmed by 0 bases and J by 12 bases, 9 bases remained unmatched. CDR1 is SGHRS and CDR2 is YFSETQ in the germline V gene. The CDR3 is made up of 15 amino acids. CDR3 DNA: TGCGCCAGCAGCTTGGAGTCGGGACAGGGGTTAAGGCAGTTCTTC. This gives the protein CASSLESGQGLRQFF.

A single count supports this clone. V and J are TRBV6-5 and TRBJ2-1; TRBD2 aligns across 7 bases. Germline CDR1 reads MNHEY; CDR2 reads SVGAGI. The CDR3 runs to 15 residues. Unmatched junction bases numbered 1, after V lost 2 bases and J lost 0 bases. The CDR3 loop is CASSYGGSSYNEQFF. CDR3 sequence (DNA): TGTGCCAGCAGTTACGGCGGGAGCTCCTACAATGAGCAGTTCTTC.

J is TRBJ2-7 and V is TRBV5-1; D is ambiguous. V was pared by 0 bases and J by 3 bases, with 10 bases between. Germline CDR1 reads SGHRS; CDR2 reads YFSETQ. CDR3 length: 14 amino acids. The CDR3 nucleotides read TGCGCCAGCAGCTTGGTCAGCGAGAGCTACGAGCAGTACTTC. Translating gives CASSLVSESYEQYF.

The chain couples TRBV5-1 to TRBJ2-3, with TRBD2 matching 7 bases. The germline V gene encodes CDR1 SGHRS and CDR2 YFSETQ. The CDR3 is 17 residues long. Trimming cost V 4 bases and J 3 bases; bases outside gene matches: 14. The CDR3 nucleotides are TGCGCCAGCAGCGTTCCCGCTAGCGGTGCAAGAACAGATACGCAGTATTTT. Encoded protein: CASSVPASGARTDTQYF.